This passage covers 7 T cell receptor beta chains from one sample sequenced in a study of resident and recirculating memory T cells in vitiligo. TCRdb's copy holds only in-frame clones and misses some; the assay was immunoSEQ multiplex PCR. The table records roughly 80,000 clones, about 91% of them present only once. The sequenced sample consisted of blood. The origin of the receptors is a male donor with vitiligo.

The chain employs TRBV9 and TRBJ2-1; TRBD2 matches at 7 bases. J was trimmed by 0 bases and V by 7 bases; bases with no gene match: 4. CDR1 and CDR2 from the germline V gene are SGDLS and YYNGEE. The CDR3 spans 14 residues. CDR3 sequence: CASGRGASYNEQFF. CDR3 coding DNA: TGTGCCAGCGGGAGGGGCGCCTCCTACAATGAGCAGTTCTTC.

This chain joins TRBV28 and TRBJ2-7, with TRBD2 matching 8 bases. J was trimmed by 2 bases and V by 2 bases; bases with no gene match: 11. CDR3 length equals 17 residues. Germline assignment: CDR1 MDHEN and CDR2 SYDVKM. CDR3 protein: CASSLPPGGGRTYEQYF. The CDR3 DNA reads as TGTGCCAGCAGTTTACCCCCGGGCGGGGGGCGGACCTACGAGCAGTACTTC.

The rearrangement links TRBV28 to TRBJ1-2; 9 bases line up with TRBD1. The V gene's germline CDR1 is MDHEN and CDR2 SYDVKM. CDR3 length: 15 residues. After removal of 4 bases from V and 7 bases from J, the junction contained 10 bases not matched to a gene. The CDR3 loop reads CASSSPGTGLFGYTF. CDR3 sequence (DNA): TGTGCCAGCAGTTCACCGGGGACAGGGCTTTTTGGCTACACCTTC.

The V gene is TRBV7-9, the J gene TRBJ1-2; a weak D match, TRBD1 (6 bases). The CDR3 sequence is 15 residues long. Germline V CDR1 and CDR2: SEHNR, FQNEAQ (reference sequence). Deletions cut 5 bases from V and 6 bases from J, with 19 bases between. In DNA form, the CDR3 reads TGTGCCAGCAGCGGGATTCAGGGGCGAATGAATGGCTACACCTTC. It specifies CASSGIQGRMNGYTF.

This clone is termed medium-sized. V is TRBV4-1 and J is TRBJ2-7; 9 bases are shared with TRBD1. After removal of 4 bases from V and 1 base from J, the junction contained 8 bases not matched to a gene. This CDR3 has 16 amino acids. Germline lookup yields CDR1 MGHRA and CDR2 YSYEKL. CDR3 nucleotides: TGCGCCAGCAGCCTTCCCCGGACAGGGGAATCCTACGAGCAGTACTTC. Protein sequence: CASSLPRTGESYEQYF.

This chain links TRBV28 with TRBJ2-1, with TRBD2 identical over 9 bases. The CDR3 is made up of 16 amino acids. The trim removed 6 bases at V and 9 bases at J, leaving 15 bases unmatched. Germline V gene sequence: CDR1 MDHEN, CDR2 SYDVKM. The CDR3, as DNA: TGTGCCAGCAGAACCGAGGGAGCGGGAGGACTTGGTGAGCAGTTCTTC. Translating it yields CASRTEGAGGLGEQFF.

The chain has TRBV19 and TRBJ2-1, with TRBD1 matching over 9 bases. V gave up 4 bases and J gave up 7 bases; unmatched junction bases: 8. The CDR3 loop spans 15 amino acids. Germline CDR1 is LNHDA and CDR2 is SQIVND (reference sequence). CDR3 region: CASSTWTGVGNEQFF. The CDR3 coding sequence is TGTGCCAGTAGTACCTGGACAGGGGTTGGTAATGAGCAGTTCTTC.